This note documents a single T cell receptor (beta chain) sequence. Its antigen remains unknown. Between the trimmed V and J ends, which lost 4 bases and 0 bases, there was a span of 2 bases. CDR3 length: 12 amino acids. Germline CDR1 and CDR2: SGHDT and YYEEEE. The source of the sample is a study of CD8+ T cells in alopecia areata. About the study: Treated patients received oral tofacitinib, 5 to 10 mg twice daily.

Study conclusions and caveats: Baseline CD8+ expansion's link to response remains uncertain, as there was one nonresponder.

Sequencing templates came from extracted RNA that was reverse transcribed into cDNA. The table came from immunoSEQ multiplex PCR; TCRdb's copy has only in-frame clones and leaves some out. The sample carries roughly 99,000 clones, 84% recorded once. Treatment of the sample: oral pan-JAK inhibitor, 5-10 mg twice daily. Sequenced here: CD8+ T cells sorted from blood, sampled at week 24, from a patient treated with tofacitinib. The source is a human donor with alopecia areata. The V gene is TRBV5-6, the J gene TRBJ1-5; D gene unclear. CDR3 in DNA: TGTGCCAGCAGCCATAGCAATCAGCCCCAGCATTTT. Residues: CASSHSNQPQHF.